These 24 T cell receptor beta chains came from one sample sequenced in a study of blood T cells in healthy people across ages. A sample-barcoded 5' primer and a J-beta primer mix were used in a second PCR of about 7 to 12 cycles. TCRdb re-called the 5' RACE reads through MiXCR, storing one row per CDR3 protein. This sample has hundreds of thousands of distinct CDR3 sequences, with under 65% found just once. The specimen sequenced was blood. Source of these receptors: a woman at least 80 years old in good health.

Details on this clonotype: A much larger clone lies one base from this, so it may be a read error. The rearrangement uses TRBV20-1 and TRBJ2-1; TRBD1 might be the D (6 bases). CDR3 length: 12 amino acids. CDR1 and CDR2 (germline): DFQATT, SNEGSKA (reference sequence). CDR3 residues: CNAQGWRNEQFF. CDR3 coding DNA: TGCAATGCTCAGGGGTGGAGAAATGAGCAGTTCTTC.

This clonotype showed up many times. The chain combines TRBV7-9 with TRBJ1-6, with 7 bases identical to TRBD1. With V trimmed by 1 base and J by 9 bases, 6 bases remained unmatched. Germline V gives CDR1 SEHNR, CDR2 FQNEAQ (reference sequence). This CDR3 region has 15 residues. CDR3 sequence (DNA): TGTGCCAGCAGCTTAGGTGCGGGGGACAGTTCACCCCTCCACTTT. Translated, it gives CASSLGAGDSSPLHF.

The V and J genes are TRBV5-1 and TRBJ2-5, with no clear D. The germline CDR1 and CDR2 sequences are SGHRS and YFSETQ. The V and J ends lost 4 bases and 1 base respectively, with 11 bases between them. The CDR3 loop spans 14 amino acids. The CDR3 region is CASSPDGFQETQYF. As DNA, the CDR3 is TGCGCCAGCAGCCCGGACGGATTCCAAGAGACCCAGTACTTC.

The chain uses TRBV28 and TRBJ2-1; D might be TRBD1 or TRBD2, each matching 5 bases. Trimming shortened V by 4 bases and J by 7 bases, and 11 bases separated the two germline ends. The germline V gene encodes CDR1 MDHEN and CDR2 SYDVKM. This CDR3 comprises 13 residues. The CDR3 loop is CASSWGRLNEQFF. The CDR3 bases are TGTGCCAGCAGTTGGGGACGCCTAAATGAGCAGTTCTTC.

This clonotype was recorded a few times. The chain joins TRBV30 to TRBJ2-1; D tentatively fits TRBD1 or TRBD2 (6 bases each). This CDR3 is built from 12 residues. The germline V gene encodes CDR1 GTSNPN and CDR2 SVGIG (reference sequence). Deletions cut 0 bases from V and 12 bases from J, with 12 bases between. CDR3 nucleotides: TGTGCCTGGAGTGTCGGGAAGGGGGGGCAGTTCTTC. Translated: CAWSVGKGGQFF.

At least ten counts were recorded for this clonotype. The rearrangement joins TRBV3-1 to TRBJ2-3, with 9 bases fitting TRBD1. The CDR3 spans 16 residues. The ends lost 3 bases at V and 2 bases at J; junction bases unmatched: 6. Germline CDR1 reads LGHDT; CDR2 reads YNNKEL (reference sequence). CDR3 bases: TGTGCCAGCAGCCAGGTGACAGGGGGTAACACAGATACGCAGTATTTT. Protein: CASSQVTGGNTDTQYF.

This clonotype was seen only a few times. The rearrangement links TRBV19 to TRBJ2-7; TRBD2 matches at 14 bases. The CDR3 runs to 17 residues. Trimming took 3 bases from V and 5 from J; bases not matched to a gene: 9. CDR1 is LNHDA and CDR2 is SQIVND in the germline V gene (reference sequence). Here the CDR3 DNA reads TGTGCCAGTAGTATTGGGACTAGCGGGAGCACTTGGAACGAGCAGTACTTC. As protein: CASSIGTSGSTWNEQYF.

The rearrangement uses TRBV9 and TRBJ2-1; tentative D call: TRBD2 (5 bases). The V gene's germline CDR1 is SGDLS and CDR2 YYNGEE. V lost 4 bases and J 9 bases, leaving 17 bases between the germline ends. The CDR3 covers 14 residues. DNA of the CDR3: TGTGCCAGCAGCCCCCTCGGCACACGGGGTGAGCAGTTCTTC. Translating it yields CASSPLGTRGEQFF.

The chain uses TRBV5-1 and TRBJ2-1; 7 bases map to TRBD2. After removal of 6 bases from V and 6 bases from J, the junction contained 9 bases not matched to a gene. Germline V gene sequence: CDR1 SGHRS, CDR2 YFSETQ. This CDR3 has 14 amino acids. Written as DNA, the CDR3 is TGCGCCAGCAACCAACAAGCGGGGTGCAATGAGCAGTTCTTC. It specifies CASNQQAGCNEQFF. Full variable domain (outside the CDR3, taken from reference TRBV5-1 and TRBJ2-1): KAGVTQTPRYLIKTRGQQVTLSCSPISGHRSVSWYQQTPGQGLQFLFEYFSETQRNKGNFPGRFSGRQFSNSRSEMNVSTLELGDSALYLCASNQQAGCNEQFFGPGTRLTVL.

V is TRBV6-6 and J is TRBJ2-7, with 7 bases fitting TRBD2. Germline assignment: CDR1 MNHNY and CDR2 SVGAGI (reference sequence). CDR3 length: 17 residues. Trimming took 0 bases from V and 2 from J; bases not matched to a gene: 10. CDR3 DNA: TGTGCCAGCAGTTACTCTGCGGGAGCCTCCTCAACCTACGAGCAGTACTTC. Protein: CASSYSAGASSTYEQYF.

With respect to this clonotype: This may be a read error, as it is one base from a much larger clone. V gene TRBV10-1 combines with J gene TRBJ2-1, with D tentatively TRBD1 (6 bases). The V end lost 6 bases, the J end lost 14 bases, and 17 bases lay between the germline ends. The CDR3 is 12 amino acids. CDR1 and CDR2 from the germline V gene are WNHNN and SYGVQD (reference sequence). CDR3: CASSRDTGRKFF. The CDR3 bases are TGCGCCAGCAGCCGGGACACTGGCAGAAAGTTCTTC.

The CDR3 DNA reads TGCGCCAGCAGCTTGGAATGGAGTAATTCACCCCTCCACTTT. Its protein is CASSLEWSNSPLHF. The chain recombines TRBV5-1 with TRBJ1-6; D ambiguous. Trimming took 0 bases from V and 6 from J, leaving 7 bases between them. Per germline, CDR1 SGHRS and CDR2 YFSETQ. This CDR3 spans 14 amino acids. The full variable domain, with the rest looked up from reference TRBV5-1 and TRBJ1-6, is KAGVTQTPRYLIKTRGQQVTLSCSPISGHRSVSWYQQTPGQGLQFLFEYFSETQRNKGNFPGRFSGRQFSNSRSEMNVSTLELGDSALYLCASSLEWSNSPLHFGNGTRLTVT.

V is TRBV6-1 and J is TRBJ1-2, with TRBD1 identical over 7 bases. V trimming: 3 bases; J trimming: 4 bases; junction bases outside the gene matches: 5. Germline CDR1 MNHNS, CDR2 SASEGT. The CDR3 sequence is 14 residues long. DNA of the CDR3: TGTGCCAGCAGTGAGTACGACAGGGCCTATGGCTACACCTTC. This sequence encodes CASSEYDRAYGYTF.

This sequence joins TRBV30 and TRBJ2-5, with unresolved D. The CDR3 covers 13 residues. CDR1 is GTSNPN and CDR2 is SVGIG in the germline V gene (reference sequence). Trimming shortened V by 4 bases and J by 0 bases, and 9 bases separated the two germline ends. The CDR3 is CAWKPPDQETQYF. CDR3 nucleotides: TGTGCCTGGAAACCCCCAGACCAAGAGACCCAGTACTTC.

This clonotype turned up a few times. V gene TRBV20-1 combines with J gene TRBJ1-2, with D hard to call. The CDR3 loop spans 15 amino acids. CDR1 DFQATT and CDR2 SNEGSKA come from the germline V gene (reference sequence). The V end was cut by 4 bases, the J end by 6 bases, with 21 bases between. This CDR3 is CSATNTVQLRHGYTF. Written as DNA, the CDR3 is TGCAGTGCTACAAATACTGTACAGCTAAGACATGGCTACACCTTC.

The genes are TRBV20-1 and TRBJ1-1; D is possibly TRBD1 (6 bases). The CDR3 is made up of 12 amino acids. Germline V lookup: CDR1 DFQATT, CDR2 SNEGSKA (reference sequence). The V end lost 4 bases, the J end lost 7 bases, and 13 bases lay between the germline ends. Here the CDR3 DNA reads TGCAGTGCTACCGTACAGGGCTGTGAAGCTTTCTTT. Protein sequence: CSATVQGCEAFF.

At least ten counts were recorded for this clonotype. The V gene is TRBV6-6, the J gene TRBJ1-1; 7 bases map to TRBD1. The junction had 4 bases not matched to a gene; V was cut back by 8 bases and J by 4 bases. From germline, CDR1 is MNHNY and CDR2 SVGAGI (reference sequence). The CDR3 loop spans 12 amino acids. CDR3 nucleotides: TGTGCCAGCCAACAGGGGAGCACTGAAGCTTTCTTT. It is translated as CASQQGSTEAFF.

As regards this clonotype: At one boundary the junction diverges from the germline segment, which might be a read error. The chain joins TRBV5-1 to TRBJ2-2, with D perhaps TRBD1 (6 bases). CDR1 is SGHRS, CDR2 YFSETQ, per germline. This CDR3 contains 15 residues. The DNA of the CDR3 is TGCGCCAGCGGCCCAAGGGGGATTAACACCAGGGAGCTGTTTTTT. Its protein product is CASGPRGINTRELFF.

This clonotype appeared many times. CDR3 sequence (DNA): TGTGCCAGCAGTTACCGGGACAGGGGGTCCTACGAGCAGTACTTC. This sequence encodes CASSYRDRGSYEQYF. The genes are TRBV12-3 or TRBV12-4 and TRBJ2-7, with 11 bases matching TRBD1. J was trimmed by 1 base and V by 4 bases; bases with no gene match: 3. The CDR3 runs 15 residues.

This clonotype was picked up a small number of times. The chain carries TRBV5-1 and TRBJ2-7, with 14 bases aligning to TRBD2. The CDR3 is 15 amino acids. J was trimmed by 2 bases and V by 4 bases; bases with no gene match: 2. Per the germline V gene, CDR1 is SGHRS and CDR2 is YFSETQ. CDR3 residues: CASSKGLAGAYEQYF. In DNA form, the CDR3 reads TGCGCCAGCAGCAAGGGACTAGCGGGGGCCTACGAGCAGTACTTC. The full variable domain, in which reference TRBV5-1 and TRBJ2-7 provide the parts outside the CDR3, is KAGVTQTPRYLIKTRGQQVTLSCSPISGHRSVSWYQQTPGQGLQFLFEYFSETQRNKGNFPGRFSGRQFSNSRSEMNVSTLELGDSALYLCASSKGLAGAYEQYFGPGTRLTVT.

This clonotype was counted only a few times. V and J are TRBV28 and TRBJ2-1, with D perhaps TRBD1 or TRBD2 (6 bases each). With 2 bases removed from V and 13 bases from J, the gap between germline ends came to 15 bases. The CDR3 is 13 residues long. Germline values: CDR1 MDHEN, CDR2 SYDVKM. The CDR3 spells CASSLPPGATQFF. CDR3 nucleotide sequence: TGTGCCAGCAGTTTACCCCCGGGGGCAACTCAGTTCTTC.

The chain employs TRBV2 and TRBJ1-2; D is undetermined. Germline CDR1 reads SNHLY; CDR2 reads FYNNEI. The CDR3 contains 10 residues. Trimming removed 6 bases from V and 8 bases from J, with 7 bases in between. CDR3 sequence (DNA): TGTGCCAGCAGGGCCGAAGGCTACACCTTC. This codes for CASRAEGYTF.

This clonotype was found many times. J is TRBJ1-1 and V is TRBV2; D remains ambiguous. The V end was cut by 6 bases, the J end by 7 bases, with 12 bases between. Looked up from germline, CDR1 is SNHLY and CDR2 is FYNNEI. CDR3 size: 12 residues. The CDR3 bases are TGTGCCAGCAGCGTAACGTCTTTTGAAGCTTTCTTT. Translating gives CASSVTSFEAFF. The full variable domain, in which reference TRBV2 and TRBJ1-1 provide the parts outside the CDR3, is EPEVTQTPSHQVTQMGQEVILRCVPISNHLYFYWYRQILGQKVEFLVSFYNNEISEKSEIFDDQFSVERPDGSNFTLKIRSTKLEDSAMYFCASSVTSFEAFFGQGTRLTVV.

V usage is TRBV4-1 and J usage is TRBJ1-1, with D uncertain. Germline loops: CDR1 MGHRA, CDR2 YSYEKL. CDR3 length equals 14 residues. Trimming shortened V by 4 bases and J by 2 bases, and 11 bases separated the two germline ends. The CDR3 loop reads CASSPDRINTEAFF. The CDR3 DNA reads as TGCGCCAGCAGCCCGGACCGCATCAACACTGAAGCTTTCTTT.